This TCR beta chain was documented in a study of beta chain features in type 1 diabetes (dated by TCRdb to the late 2010s). Background on the whole study: Patients and healthy donors did not differ in mean age, gender distribution, total cell number or subset yield. A total of 85 million to 110 million sorted cells were examined across all samples, and RNA yield correlated strongly with the number of cells per subset. The study compared the TCRB repertoires of sorted circulating CD4+ T cell subsets in recently diagnosed type 1 diabetes patients with those in matched healthy donors. Regulatory and stem cell-like memory subsets were isolated from only 8 patients and roughly 8 healthy donors, whereas naive and central memory subsets came from all 30 or so donors.

Taken from the germline V gene, the CDR1 and CDR2 loops are SGHNT and YENEEA. The CDR3 goes from the cysteine to the phenylalanine over 14 residues. Of all the DNA, just the CDR3 is kept, 42 bases in frame from base 1. V is cut by 2 bases and J by 1 base, and the space between the germline ends is 8 bases. The entire amount of isolated RNA was reverse transcribed using the High Capacity cDNA Reverse Transcription Kit, so the sequenced TCRB transcripts were expressed ones. Deep immunoSEQ sequencing was applied to naive, central memory and regulatory T cell samples, giving an average of roughly 3.5 million total reads per sample. Sorted cells were lysed in RLT buffer and RNA was extracted with DNase-treated RNeasy Micro or Mini kits, depending on cell number. Each cell subset was processed on its own to prevent cross-contamination, while patient and healthy donor samples were processed together. The immunoSEQ multiplex PCR was used to amplify TCRB sequences from cDNA, generating 87-bp fragments that spanned the CDR3 region. Amplicons were sequenced on the Illumina HiSeq platform. On the authors' methods: Synthetic template baselines were used to correct PCR bias computationally, reads within Hamming distance 2 were collapsed, and singletons that could not be merged were discarded. Reads were aligned to IMGT to assign V, D and J genes, CDR3 length, and insertions or deletions at six rearrangement sites. Within each subset, clonotype counts were normalized to sorted cell number, after which true diversity and Gini coefficients were computed with the tcR R package. The overlap coefficient, calculated on TCRB nucleotide sequences, was used to measure repertoire sharing. The clones in this table, taken by TCRdb from immuneACCESS, are in-frame only. Not every clone is retained; where verified, under half of the shortfall comes from an unresolved V gene, and the cause of the rest is unknown. The V and J calls and clone size were taken over from that table, and D and trimming were inferred from the DNA. Within this sample are 120,000 to 150,000 clones, with 40% to 55% of them counted one time only. Under 0.45% of the sample lies in the top ten.

Each donor gave one peripheral blood draw, about 110 mL on average, collected into heparinised tubes. Naive, central memory, regulatory and stem cell-like memory CD4+ T cells were sorted on a BD FACSAria II using a panel including CD45RO, CCR7, CD25, CD127, CD95 and CD27. A purity above 95% was achieved for all sorted populations. Right away, PBMCs were isolated by Lymphoprep density gradient centrifugation and were stained directly, with no culture step. Samples were stained and sorted in pairs, with one healthy donor and one patient per experiment, so that batch effects were minimized. This clone was counted only a few times. There is no known antigen for this receptor. No base quality information exists; no much larger clone differs at one position. The research as a whole found: Shorter templates might have been favored by PCR, but patient and control samples were amplified and corrected together, so both groups would have been affected equally by any skew. Patients with type 1 diabetes made fewer insertions and deleted more nucleotides at VDJ recombination sites, implying thymic rearrangement abnormalities. HLA sub-analyses involved small numbers of individuals, so any influence of HLA type on TCRB rearrangement remained unresolved. A moderate but significant shortening of TCRB CDR3 length was observed in type 1 diabetes patients in all four CD4+ subsets. Naive, central memory and regulatory TCRB repertoires appeared to be more alike among patients than among healthy donors. Sequencing cDNA rather than genomic DNA could over-represent highly expressing activated cells, although activation and CD3 levels did not differ between groups.

The chain joins TRBV11-3 to TRBJ1-1; the D gene is possibly TRBD1, with 6 bases matching. What was sequenced was Tregs from blood. The sample's cell subset or site label is to be understood as: regulatory CD4+ T cells. This TCR came from a man aged 18 to 30 in good health. The CDR3 region reads CASSLQGKNTEAFF. The DNA is TGTGCCAGCAGCTTACAGGGGAAGAACACTGAAGCTTTCTTT.